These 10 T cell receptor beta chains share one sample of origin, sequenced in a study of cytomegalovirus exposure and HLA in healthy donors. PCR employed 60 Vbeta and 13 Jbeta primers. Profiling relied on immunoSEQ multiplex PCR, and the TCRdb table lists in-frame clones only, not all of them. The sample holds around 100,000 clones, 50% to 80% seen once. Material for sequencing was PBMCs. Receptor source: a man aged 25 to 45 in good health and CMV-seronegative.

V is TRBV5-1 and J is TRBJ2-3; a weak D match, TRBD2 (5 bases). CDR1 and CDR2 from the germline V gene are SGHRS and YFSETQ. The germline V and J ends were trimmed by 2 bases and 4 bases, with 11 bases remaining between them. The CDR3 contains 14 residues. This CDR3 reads CASSFGRGPDTQYF. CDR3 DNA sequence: TGCGCCAGCAGCTTCGGGCGAGGGCCAGATACGCAGTATTTT.

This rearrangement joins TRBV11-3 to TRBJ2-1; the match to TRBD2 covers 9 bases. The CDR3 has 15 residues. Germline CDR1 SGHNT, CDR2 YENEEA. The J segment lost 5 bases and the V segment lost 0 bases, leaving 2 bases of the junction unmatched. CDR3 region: CASSLDAGGHNEQFF. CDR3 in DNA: TGTGCCAGCAGCTTAGACGCGGGGGGGCACAATGAGCAGTTCTTC.

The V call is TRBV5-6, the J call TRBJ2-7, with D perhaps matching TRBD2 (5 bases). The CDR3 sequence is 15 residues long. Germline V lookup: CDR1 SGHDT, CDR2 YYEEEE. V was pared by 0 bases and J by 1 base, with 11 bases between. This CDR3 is CASSLADGGSYEQYF. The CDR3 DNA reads TGTGCCAGCAGCTTGGCGGACGGCGGGTCCTACGAGCAGTACTTC.

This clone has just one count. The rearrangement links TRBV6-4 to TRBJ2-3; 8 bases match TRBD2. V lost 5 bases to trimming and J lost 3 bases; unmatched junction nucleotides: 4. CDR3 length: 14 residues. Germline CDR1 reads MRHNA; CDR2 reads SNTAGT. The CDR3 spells CASSSSGGTDTQYF. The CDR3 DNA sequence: TGTGCCAGCAGTTCCAGCGGGGGAACAGATACGCAGTATTTT.

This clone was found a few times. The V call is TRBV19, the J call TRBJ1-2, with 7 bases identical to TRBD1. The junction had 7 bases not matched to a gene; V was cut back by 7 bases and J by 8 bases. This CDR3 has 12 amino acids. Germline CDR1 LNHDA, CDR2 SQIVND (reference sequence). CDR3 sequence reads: CASTRGQWGYTF. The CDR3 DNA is TGTGCCAGTACCCGGGGACAGTGGGGCTACACCTTC.

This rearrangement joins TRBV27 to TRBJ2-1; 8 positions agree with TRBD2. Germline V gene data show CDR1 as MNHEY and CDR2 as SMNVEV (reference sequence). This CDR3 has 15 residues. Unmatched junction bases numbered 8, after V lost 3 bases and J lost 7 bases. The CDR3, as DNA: TGTGCCAGCAGTTTCAGTTTCGGGGGGGGAAATGAGCAGTTCTTC. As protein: CASSFSFGGGNEQFF.

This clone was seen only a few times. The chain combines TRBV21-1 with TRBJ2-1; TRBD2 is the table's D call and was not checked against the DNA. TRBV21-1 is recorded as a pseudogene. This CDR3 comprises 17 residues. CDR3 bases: TGTGCCAGCAGCGTACTGACTAGCGGGAGGATGGGGAATGAGCAGTTCTTC. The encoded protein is CASSVLTSGRMGNEQFF.

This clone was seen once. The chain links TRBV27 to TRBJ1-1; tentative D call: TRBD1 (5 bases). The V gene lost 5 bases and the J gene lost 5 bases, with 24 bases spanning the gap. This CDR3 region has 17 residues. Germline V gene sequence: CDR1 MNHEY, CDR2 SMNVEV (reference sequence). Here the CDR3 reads CASSALKVRVGTTEAFF. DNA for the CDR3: TGTGCCAGCAGTGCCCTTAAGGTCAGGGTTGGTACGACTGAAGCTTTCTTT.

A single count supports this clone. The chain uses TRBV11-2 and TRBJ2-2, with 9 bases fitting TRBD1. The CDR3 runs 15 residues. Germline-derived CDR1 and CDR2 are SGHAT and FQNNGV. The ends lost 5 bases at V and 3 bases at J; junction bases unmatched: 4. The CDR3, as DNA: TGTGCCAGCAGCCCGTGGACAGGGGACACCGGGGAGCTGTTTTTT. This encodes CASSPWTGDTGELFF. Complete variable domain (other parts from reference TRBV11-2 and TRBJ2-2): EAGVAQSPRYKIIEKRQSVAFWCNPISGHATLYWYQQILGQGPKLLIQFQNNGVVDDSQLPKDRFSAERLKGVDSTLKIQPAKLEDSAVYLCASSPWTGDTGELFFGEGSRLTVL.

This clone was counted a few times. CDR3 DNA sequence: TGTGCCAGCAGCAGTACCACGTTGGGCAATCAGCCCCAGCATTTT. Translation: CASSSTTLGNQPQHF. This chain links TRBV2 with TRBJ1-5; unclear D gene. Germline V gene lookup returns CDR1 SNHLY and CDR2 FYNNEI. The length of the CDR3 is 15 residues. V was trimmed by 6 bases and J by 2 bases, leaving 14 bases between them.